This T cell receptor (beta chain) was obtained from a study of cytomegalovirus exposure and HLA in healthy donors. As to this clone: What it binds is not known.

PCR involved 60 Vbeta and 13 Jbeta primers. Data came from immunoSEQ multiplex PCR; TCRdb stores just in-frame clones and leaves some out. The data contain some 150,000 clones, 80% of them singletons. Points from the study as a whole: A reported reduction in N-insertions relative to the approximately 600-donor mean was seen in an Asian-associated ancestry cluster in a later analysis.

V trimming: 5 bases; J trimming: 9 bases; junction bases outside the gene matches: 12. Germline-derived CDR1 and CDR2 are SEHNR and FQNEAQ (reference sequence). The CDR3 covers 14 residues. This TCR derives from a woman between 35 and 50 years old in good health and CMV-seropositive. Material for sequencing was PBMCs. The V gene is TRBV7-9, the J gene TRBJ2-7; 8 bases are shared with TRBD1. This CDR3 is CASSRGQGNPRQYF. The CDR3 nucleotides are TGTGCCAGCAGCCGTGGACAGGGTAATCCTCGGCAGTACTTC.